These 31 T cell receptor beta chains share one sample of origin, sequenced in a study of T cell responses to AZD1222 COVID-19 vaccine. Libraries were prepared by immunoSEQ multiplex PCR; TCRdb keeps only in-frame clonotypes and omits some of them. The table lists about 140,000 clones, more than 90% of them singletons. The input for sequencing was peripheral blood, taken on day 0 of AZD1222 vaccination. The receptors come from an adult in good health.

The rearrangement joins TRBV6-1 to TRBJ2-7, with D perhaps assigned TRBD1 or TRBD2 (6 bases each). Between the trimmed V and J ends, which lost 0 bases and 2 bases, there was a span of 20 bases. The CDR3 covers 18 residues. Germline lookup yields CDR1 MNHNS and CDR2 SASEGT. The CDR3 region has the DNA TGTGCCAGCAGTGAAGCGGTTCAGGGGCGGGGAGGCACCTACGAGCAGTACTTC. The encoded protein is CASSEAVQGRGGTYEQYF.

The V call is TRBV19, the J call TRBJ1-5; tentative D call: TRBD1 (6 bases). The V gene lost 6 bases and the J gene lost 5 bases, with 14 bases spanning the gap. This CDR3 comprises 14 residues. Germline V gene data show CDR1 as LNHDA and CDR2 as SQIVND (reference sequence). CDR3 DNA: TGTGCCAGTAGGGAACAGGGATTCTATCAGCCCCAGCATTTT. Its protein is CASREQGFYQPQHF.

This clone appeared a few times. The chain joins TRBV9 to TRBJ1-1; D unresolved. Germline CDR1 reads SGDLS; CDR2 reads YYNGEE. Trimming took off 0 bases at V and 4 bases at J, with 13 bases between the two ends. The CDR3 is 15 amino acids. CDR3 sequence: CASSVGAGDFTEAFF. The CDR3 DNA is TGTGCCAGCAGCGTAGGAGCAGGCGACTTCACTGAAGCTTTCTTT. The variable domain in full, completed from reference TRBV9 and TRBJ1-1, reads DSGVTQTPKHLITATGQRVTLRCSPRSGDLSVYWYQQSLDQGLQFLIQYYNGEERAKGNILERFSAQQFPDLHSELNLSSLELGDSALYFCASSVGAGDFTEAFFGQGTRLTVV.

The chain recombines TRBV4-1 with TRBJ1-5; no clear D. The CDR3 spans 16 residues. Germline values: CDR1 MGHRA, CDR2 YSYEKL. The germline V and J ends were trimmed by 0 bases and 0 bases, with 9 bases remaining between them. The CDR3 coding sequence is TGCGCCAGCAGCCAAGATCCCCCCGATAGCAATCAGCCCCAGCATTTT. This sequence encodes CASSQDPPDSNQPQHF.

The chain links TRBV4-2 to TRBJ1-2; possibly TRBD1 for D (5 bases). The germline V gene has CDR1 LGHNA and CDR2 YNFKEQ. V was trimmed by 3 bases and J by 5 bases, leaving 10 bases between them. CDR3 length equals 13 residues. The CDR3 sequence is CASSQGGGYGYTF. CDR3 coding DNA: TGTGCCAGCAGCCAGGGGGGTGGTTATGGCTACACCTTC.

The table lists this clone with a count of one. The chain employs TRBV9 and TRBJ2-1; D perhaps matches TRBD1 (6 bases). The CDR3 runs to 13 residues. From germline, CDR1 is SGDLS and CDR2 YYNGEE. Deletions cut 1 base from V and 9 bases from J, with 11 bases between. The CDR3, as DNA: TGTGCCAGCAGCGTACCACAGGGAATTGAGCAGTTCTTC. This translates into CASSVPQGIEQFF.

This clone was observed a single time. For the CDR3, the DNA is TGTGCCAGTCGCAGGGTTTCTGAAGCTTTCTTT. This codes for CASRRVSEAFF. This rearrangement joins TRBV19 to TRBJ1-1, with D possibly being TRBD1 (5 bases). CDR3 length: 11 residues. Germline V gene data show CDR1 as LNHDA and CDR2 as SQIVND (reference sequence). V was pared by 8 bases and J by 6 bases, with 10 bases between. The full variable domain, with the rest looked up from reference TRBV19 and TRBJ1-1, is DGGITQSPKYLFRKEGQNVTLSCEQNLNHDAMYWYRQDPGQGLRLIYYSQIVNDFQKGDIAEGYSVSREKKESFPLTVTSAQKNPTAFYLCASRRVSEAFFGQGTRLTVV.

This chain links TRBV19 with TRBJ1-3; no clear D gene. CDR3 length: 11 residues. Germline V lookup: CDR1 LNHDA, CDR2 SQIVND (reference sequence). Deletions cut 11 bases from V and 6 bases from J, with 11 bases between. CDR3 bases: TGTGCCGGCCGCCTGGCAAACACCATATATTTT. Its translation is CAGRLANTIYF.

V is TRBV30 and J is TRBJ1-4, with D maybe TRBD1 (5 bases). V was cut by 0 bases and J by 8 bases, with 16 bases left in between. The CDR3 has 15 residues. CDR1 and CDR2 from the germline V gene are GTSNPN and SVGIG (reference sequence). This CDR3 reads CAWSVVGREREKLFF. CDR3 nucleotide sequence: TGTGCCTGGAGTGTCGTTGGCAGGGAGAGAGAAAAACTGTTTTTT.

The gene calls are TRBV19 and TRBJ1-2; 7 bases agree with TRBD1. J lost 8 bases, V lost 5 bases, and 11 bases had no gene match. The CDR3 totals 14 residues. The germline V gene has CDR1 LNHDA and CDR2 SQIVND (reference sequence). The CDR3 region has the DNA TGTGCCAGTAGTCTTGACAGGGATATTGGCGGCTACACCTTC. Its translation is CASSLDRDIGGYTF. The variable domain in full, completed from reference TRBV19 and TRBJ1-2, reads DGGITQSPKYLFRKEGQNVTLSCEQNLNHDAMYWYRQDPGQGLRLIYYSQIVNDFQKGDIAEGYSVSREKKESFPLTVTSAQKNPTAFYLCASSLDRDIGGYTFGSGTRLTVV.

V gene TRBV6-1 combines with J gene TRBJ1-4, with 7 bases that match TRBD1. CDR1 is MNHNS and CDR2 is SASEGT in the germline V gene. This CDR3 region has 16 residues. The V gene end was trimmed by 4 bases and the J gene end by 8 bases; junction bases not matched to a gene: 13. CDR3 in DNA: TGTGCCAGCAGTGCACCATACAGGGGAGGAAACGAAAAACTGTTTTTT. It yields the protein CASSAPYRGGNEKLFF.

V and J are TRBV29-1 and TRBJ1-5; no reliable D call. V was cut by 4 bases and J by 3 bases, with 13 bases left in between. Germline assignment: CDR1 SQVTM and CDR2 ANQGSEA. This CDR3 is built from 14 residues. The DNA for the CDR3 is TGCAGCGTTGCAGTCGACACCCCCAATCAGCCCCAGCATTTT. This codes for CSVAVDTPNQPQHF. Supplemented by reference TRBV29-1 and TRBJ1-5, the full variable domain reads SAVISQKPSRDICQRGTSLTIQCQVDSQVTMMFWYRQQPGQSLTLIATANQGSEATYESGFVIDKFPISRPNLTFSTLTVSNMSPEDSSIYLCSVAVDTPNQPQHFGDGTRLSIL.

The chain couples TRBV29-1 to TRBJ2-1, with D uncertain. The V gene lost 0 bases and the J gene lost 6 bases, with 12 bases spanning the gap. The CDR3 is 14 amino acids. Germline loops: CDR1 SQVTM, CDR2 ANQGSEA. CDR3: CSVEDRVSFNEQFF. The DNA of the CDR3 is TGCAGCGTTGAAGATCGGGTTAGCTTCAATGAGCAGTTCTTC.

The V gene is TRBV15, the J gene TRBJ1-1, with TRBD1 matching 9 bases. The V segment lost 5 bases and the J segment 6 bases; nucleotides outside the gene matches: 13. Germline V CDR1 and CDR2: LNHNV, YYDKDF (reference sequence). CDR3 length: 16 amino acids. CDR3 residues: CATSRPAGQGISEAFF. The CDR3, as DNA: TGTGCCACCAGCCGCCCTGCCGGACAGGGGATATCTGAAGCTTTCTTT.

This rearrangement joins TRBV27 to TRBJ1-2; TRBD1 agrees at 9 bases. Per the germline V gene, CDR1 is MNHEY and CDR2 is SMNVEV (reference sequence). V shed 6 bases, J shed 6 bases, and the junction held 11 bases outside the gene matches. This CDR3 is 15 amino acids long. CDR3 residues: CASRRTGAQGDGYTF. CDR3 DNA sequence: TGTGCCAGCAGGAGGACAGGGGCACAAGGGGATGGCTACACCTTC.

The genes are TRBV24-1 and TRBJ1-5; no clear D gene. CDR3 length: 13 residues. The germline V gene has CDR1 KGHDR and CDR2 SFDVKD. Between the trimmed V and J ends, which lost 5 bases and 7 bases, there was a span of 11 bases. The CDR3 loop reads CATSVGFEQPQHF. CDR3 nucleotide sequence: TGTGCCACCAGTGTAGGTTTTGAGCAGCCCCAGCATTTT.

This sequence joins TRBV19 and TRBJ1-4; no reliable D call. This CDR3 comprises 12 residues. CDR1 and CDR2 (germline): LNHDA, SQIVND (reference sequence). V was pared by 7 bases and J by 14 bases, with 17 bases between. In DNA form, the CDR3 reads TGTGCCAGTATGCTCGACGGACGTACTCTGTTTTTT. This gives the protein CASMLDGRTLFF.

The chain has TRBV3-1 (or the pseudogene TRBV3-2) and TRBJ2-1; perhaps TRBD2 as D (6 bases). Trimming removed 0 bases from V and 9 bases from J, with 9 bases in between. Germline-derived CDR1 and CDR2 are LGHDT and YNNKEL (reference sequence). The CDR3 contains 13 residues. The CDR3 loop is CASSQDLASEQFF. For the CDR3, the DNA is TGTGCCAGCAGCCAAGATCTAGCGAGTGAGCAGTTCTTC.

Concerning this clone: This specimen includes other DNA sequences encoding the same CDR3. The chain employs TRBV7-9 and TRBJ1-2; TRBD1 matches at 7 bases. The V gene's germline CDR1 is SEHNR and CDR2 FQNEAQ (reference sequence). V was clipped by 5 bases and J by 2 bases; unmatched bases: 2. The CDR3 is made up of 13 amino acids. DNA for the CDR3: TGTGCCAGCAGCCTACAGGGGAACTATGGCTACACCTTC. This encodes CASSLQGNYGYTF.

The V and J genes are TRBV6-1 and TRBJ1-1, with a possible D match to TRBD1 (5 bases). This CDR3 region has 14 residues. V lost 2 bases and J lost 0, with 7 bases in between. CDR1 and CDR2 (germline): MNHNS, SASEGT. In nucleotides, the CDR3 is TGTGCCAGCAGTGAACGGGGGATGAACACTGAAGCTTTCTTT. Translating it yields CASSERGMNTEAFF.

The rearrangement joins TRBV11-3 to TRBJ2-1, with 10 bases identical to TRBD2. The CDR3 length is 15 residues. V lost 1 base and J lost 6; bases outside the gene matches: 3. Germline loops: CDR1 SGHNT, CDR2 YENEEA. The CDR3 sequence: CASSLVAGGRNEQFF. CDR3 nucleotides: TGTGCCAGCAGCTTAGTAGCGGGAGGACGCAATGAGCAGTTCTTC.

CDR3 amino acids: CASGPTGLHF. The CDR3 DNA sequence: TGTGCCAGCGGCCCGACAGGGCTCCACTTT. V is TRBV7-9 and J is TRBJ1-6; 7 bases line up with TRBD1. The trim removed 8 bases at V and 16 bases at J, leaving 5 bases unmatched. The CDR3 contains 10 residues. CDR1 SEHNR and CDR2 FQNEAQ come from the germline V gene (reference sequence).

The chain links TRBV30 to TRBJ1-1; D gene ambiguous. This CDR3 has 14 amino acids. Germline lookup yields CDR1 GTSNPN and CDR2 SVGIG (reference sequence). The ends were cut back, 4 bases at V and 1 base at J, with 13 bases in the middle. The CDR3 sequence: CAWTPGRKNTEAFF. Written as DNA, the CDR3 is TGTGCCTGGACTCCCGGACGGAAGAACACTGAAGCTTTCTTT.

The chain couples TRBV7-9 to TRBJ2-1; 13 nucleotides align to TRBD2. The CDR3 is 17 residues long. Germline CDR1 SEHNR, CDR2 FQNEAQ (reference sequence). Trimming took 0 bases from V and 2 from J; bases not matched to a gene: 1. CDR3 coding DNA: TGTGCCAGCAGCTTAGCCGGGACTAGCGGGGCCTACAATGAGCAGTTCTTC. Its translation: CASSLAGTSGAYNEQFF.

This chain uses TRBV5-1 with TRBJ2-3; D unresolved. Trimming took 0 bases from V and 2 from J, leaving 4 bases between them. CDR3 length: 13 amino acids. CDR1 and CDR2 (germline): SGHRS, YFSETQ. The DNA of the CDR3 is TGCGCCAGCAGCTTGGAGGTCACAGATACGCAGTATTTT. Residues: CASSLEVTDTQYF.

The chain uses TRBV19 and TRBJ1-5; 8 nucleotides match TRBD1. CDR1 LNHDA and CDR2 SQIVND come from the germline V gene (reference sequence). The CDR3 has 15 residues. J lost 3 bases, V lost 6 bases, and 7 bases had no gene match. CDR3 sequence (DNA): TGTGCCAGTAGCGAGGACAGGGCCTCCAATCAGCCCCAGCATTTT. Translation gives CASSEDRASNQPQHF.

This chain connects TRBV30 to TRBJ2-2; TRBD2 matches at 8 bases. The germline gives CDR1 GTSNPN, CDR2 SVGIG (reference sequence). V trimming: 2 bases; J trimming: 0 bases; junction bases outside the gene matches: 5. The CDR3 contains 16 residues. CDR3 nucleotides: TGTGCCTGGAGTTTTGCGGGAGGTCCGAACACCGGGGAGCTGTTTTTT. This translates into CAWSFAGGPNTGELFF.

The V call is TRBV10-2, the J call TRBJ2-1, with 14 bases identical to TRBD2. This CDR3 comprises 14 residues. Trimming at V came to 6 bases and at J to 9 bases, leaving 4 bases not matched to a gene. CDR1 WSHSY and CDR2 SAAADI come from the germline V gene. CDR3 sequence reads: CASSGLAGGVEQFF. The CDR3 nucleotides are TGCGCCAGCAGCGGACTAGCGGGAGGTGTTGAGCAGTTCTTC.

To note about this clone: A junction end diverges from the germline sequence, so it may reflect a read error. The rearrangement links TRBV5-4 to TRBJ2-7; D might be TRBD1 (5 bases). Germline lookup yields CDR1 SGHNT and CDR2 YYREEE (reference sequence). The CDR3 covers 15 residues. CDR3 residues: CASSLGWGRAAEQYF. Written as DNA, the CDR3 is TGTGCCAGCAGTTTGGGGTGGGGCAGGGCCGCCGAGCAGTACTTC.

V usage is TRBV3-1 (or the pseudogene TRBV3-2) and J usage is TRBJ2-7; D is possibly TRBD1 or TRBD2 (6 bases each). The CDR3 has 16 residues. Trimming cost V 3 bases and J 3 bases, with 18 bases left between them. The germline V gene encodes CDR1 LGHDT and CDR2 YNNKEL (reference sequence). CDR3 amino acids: CASSHGGGTRDYEQYF. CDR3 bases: TGTGCCAGCAGCCACGGGGGCGGGACCCGAGACTACGAGCAGTACTTC.

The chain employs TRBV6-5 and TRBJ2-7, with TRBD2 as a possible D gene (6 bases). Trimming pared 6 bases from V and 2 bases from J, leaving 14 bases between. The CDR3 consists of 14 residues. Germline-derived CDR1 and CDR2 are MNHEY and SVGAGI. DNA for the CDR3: TGTGCCAGCAGCGTACGCGGGGCGCCCTACGAGCAGTACTTC. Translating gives CASSVRGAPYEQYF.